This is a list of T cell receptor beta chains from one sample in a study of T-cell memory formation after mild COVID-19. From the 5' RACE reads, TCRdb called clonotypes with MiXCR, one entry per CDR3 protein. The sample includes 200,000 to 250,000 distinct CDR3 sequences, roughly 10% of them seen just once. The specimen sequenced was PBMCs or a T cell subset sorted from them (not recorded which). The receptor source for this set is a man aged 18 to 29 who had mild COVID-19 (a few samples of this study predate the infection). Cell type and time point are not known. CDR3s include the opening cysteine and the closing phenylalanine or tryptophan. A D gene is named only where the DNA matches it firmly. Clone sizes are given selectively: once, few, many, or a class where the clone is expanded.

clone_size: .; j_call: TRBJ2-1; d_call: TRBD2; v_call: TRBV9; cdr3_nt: TGTGCCAGCAGCGTAGTTGGACTAGCGGGGATAGATGAGCAGTTCTTC; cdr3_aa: CASSVVGLAGIDEQFF
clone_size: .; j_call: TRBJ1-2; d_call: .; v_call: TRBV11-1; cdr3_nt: TGTGCCAGCAGCTTAGAGACGGCCGGCGACTATGGCTACACCTTC; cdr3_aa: CASSLETAGDYGYTF
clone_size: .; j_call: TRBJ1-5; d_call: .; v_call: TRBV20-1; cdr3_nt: TGCAGTGCTATATATGGCGGCGATCAGCCCCAGCATTTT; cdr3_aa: CSAIYGGDQPQHF
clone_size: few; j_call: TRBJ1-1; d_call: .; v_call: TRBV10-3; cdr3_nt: TGTGCCATCAGGAGCCCCATGAACACTGAAGCTTTCTTT; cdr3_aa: CAIRSPMNTEAFF
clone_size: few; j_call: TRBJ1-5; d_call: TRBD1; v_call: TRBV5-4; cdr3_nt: TGTGCCAGCAGCGAGGGGGCTAATCAGCCCCAGCATTTT; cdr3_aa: CASSEGANQPQHF
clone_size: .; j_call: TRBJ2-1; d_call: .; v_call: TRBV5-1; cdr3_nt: TGCGCCAGCAGCTTCTGGGGCGTTTTGAATGAGCAGTTCTTC; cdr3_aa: CASSFWGVLNEQFF
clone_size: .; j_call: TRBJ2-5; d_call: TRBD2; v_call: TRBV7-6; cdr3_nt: TGTGCCAGCAGACGAGCCCTAGCGGGGAGGGTGGAGACCCAGTACTTC; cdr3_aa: CASRRALAGRVETQYF
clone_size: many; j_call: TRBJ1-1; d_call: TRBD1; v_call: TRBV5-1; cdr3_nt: TGCGCCAGCAGCTTGGAGACAGGGCTCACTGAAGCTTTCTTT; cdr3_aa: CASSLETGLTEAFF
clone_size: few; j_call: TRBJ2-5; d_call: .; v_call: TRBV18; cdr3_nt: TGTGCCAGCTCACCACCGATGACGGGGATGGAGACCCAGTACTTC; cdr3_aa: CASSPPMTGMETQYF
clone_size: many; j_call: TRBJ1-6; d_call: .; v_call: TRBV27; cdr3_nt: TGTGCCAGCATGGTGGGCTCTGTTAATTCACCCCTCCACTTT; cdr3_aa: CASMVGSVNSPLHF
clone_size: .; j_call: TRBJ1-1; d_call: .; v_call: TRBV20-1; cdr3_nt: TGCAGTGCTAGAGCCCCTTTAAACCCGGCTTTCTTT; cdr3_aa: CSARAPLNPAFF
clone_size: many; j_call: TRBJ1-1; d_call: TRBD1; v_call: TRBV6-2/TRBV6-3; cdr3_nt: TGTGCCAGCCACGACAGGGTCACTGAAGCTTTCTTT; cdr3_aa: CASHDRVTEAFF
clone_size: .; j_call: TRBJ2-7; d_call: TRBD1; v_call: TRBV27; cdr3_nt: TGTGCCAGCAGTGTAACCGGGACAGGGGTTGACGAGCAGTACTTC; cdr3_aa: CASSVTGTGVDEQYF
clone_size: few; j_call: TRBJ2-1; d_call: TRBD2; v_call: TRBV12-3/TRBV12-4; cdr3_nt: TGTGCCAGCAGTATGCTAGCGGGGGGGCGAAATGAGCAGTTCTTC; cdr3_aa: CASSMLAGGRNEQFF
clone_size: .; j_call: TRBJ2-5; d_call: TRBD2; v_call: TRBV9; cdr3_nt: TGTGCCAGCAGCGTAGGTGTAACTAGCGGGTCCCAAGAGACCCAGTACTTC; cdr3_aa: CASSVGVTSGSQETQYF
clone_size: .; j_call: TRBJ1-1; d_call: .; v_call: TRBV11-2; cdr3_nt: TGTGCCAGCAGCTACACCGGTTCGGAAGCTTTCTTT; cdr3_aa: CASSYTGSEAFF
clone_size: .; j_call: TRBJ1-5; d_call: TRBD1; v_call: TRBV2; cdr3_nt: TGTGCCAGCAGCAGGACAGGGGTCTATCAGCCCCAGCATTTT; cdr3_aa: CASSRTGVYQPQHF
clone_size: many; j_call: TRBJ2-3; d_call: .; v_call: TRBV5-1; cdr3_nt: TGCGCCAGCAGCTTGGCCCAGGTGACAGGCACAGATACGCAGTATTTT; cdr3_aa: CASSLAQVTGTDTQYF
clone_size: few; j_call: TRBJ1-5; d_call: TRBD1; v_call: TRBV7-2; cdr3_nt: TGTGCCAGCAGCGCAAAAGGACAGGCCAATCAGCCCCAGCATTTT; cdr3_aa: CASSAKGQANQPQHF
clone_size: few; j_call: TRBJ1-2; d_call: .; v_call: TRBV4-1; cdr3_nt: TGCGCCAGCAGCCAACCCCAGGGCCGCCGCTATGGCTACACCTTC; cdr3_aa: CASSQPQGRRYGYTF
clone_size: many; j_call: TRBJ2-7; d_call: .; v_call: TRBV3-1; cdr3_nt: TGTGCCAGCAGTCCAGGGGCCTACGAGCAGTACTTC; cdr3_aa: CASSPGAYEQYF
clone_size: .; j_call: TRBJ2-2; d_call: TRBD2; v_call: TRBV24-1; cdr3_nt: TGTGCCACCGGGAGGACTAGCGAGAACACCGGGGAGCTGTTTTTT; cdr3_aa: CATGRTSENTGELFF
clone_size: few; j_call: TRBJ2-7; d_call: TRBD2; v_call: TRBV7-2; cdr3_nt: TGTGCCAGCAGCCCGACTAGCGGGGGCCTCTCCTACGAGCAGTACTTC; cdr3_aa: CASSPTSGGLSYEQYF
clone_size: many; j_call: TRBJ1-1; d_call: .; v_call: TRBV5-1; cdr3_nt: TGCGCCAGCAGCTCCGGAGATAACACTGAAGCTTTCTTT; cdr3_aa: CASSSGDNTEAFF
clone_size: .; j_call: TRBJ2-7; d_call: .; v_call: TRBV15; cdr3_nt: TGTGCCACCAGCAGAGATTTGGCAGGGGTACACGAGCAGTACTTC; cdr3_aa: CATSRDLAGVHEQYF
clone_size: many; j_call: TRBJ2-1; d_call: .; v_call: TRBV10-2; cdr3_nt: TGCGCCAGCAGAGACGGCAGATACAATGAGCAGTTCTTC; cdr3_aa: CASRDGRYNEQFF
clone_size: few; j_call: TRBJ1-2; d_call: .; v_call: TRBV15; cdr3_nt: TGTGCCACCAGCAGAGAGTACCACCCGGGGGGAGGCTACACCTTC; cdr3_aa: CATSREYHPGGGYTF
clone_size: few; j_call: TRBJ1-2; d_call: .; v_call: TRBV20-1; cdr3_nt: TGCAGTGCTAGACGGGACACCTATGGCTACACCTTC; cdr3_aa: CSARRDTYGYTF
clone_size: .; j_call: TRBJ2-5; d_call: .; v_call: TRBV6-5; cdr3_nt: TGTGCCAGCAGCTGGTCGGGACAAAGAAACCAGTACTTC; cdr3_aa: CASSWSGQRNQYF
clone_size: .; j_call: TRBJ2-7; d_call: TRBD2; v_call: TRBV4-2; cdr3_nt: TGTGCCAGCAGCCACGGCGGGGGGCTAACCTACGAGCAGTACTTC; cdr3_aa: CASSHGGGLTYEQYF
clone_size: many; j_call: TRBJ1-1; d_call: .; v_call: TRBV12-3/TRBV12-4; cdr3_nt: TGTGCCAGCAGTTTCCTGGGGGTCGGGGACACTGAAGCTTTCTTT; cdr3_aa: CASSFLGVGDTEAFF
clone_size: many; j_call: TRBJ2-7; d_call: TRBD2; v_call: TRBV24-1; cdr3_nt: TGTGCCACCAGTGAGTTCGGGACTAGCGGGGGGCACCCCCACGAGCAGTACTTC; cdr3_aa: CATSEFGTSGGHPHEQYF
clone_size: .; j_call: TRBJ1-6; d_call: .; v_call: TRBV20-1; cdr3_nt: TGCAGTGCTAGCCAGCAGGGCTGGAATTCACCCCTCCACTTT; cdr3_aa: CSASQQGWNSPLHF
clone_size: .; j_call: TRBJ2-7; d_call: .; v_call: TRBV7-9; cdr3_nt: TGTGCCAGCAGCACAGAGGGTGTCTACGAGCAGTACTTC; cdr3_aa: CASSTEGVYEQYF
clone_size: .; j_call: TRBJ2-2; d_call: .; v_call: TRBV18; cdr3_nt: TGTGCCAGCTCACCAAGCGTGTGGACGCGGGAGCTGTTTTTT; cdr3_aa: CASSPSVWTRELFF
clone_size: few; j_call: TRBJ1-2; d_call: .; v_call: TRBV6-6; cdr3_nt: TGTGCCAGCAGTTCGATCGAAGGGGGCTACACCTTC; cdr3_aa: CASSSIEGGYTF
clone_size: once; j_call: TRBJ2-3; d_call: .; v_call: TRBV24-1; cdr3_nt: TGTGCCACCAGTGAGGGGCCTGCAGATACGCAGTATTTT; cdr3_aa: CATSEGPADTQYF